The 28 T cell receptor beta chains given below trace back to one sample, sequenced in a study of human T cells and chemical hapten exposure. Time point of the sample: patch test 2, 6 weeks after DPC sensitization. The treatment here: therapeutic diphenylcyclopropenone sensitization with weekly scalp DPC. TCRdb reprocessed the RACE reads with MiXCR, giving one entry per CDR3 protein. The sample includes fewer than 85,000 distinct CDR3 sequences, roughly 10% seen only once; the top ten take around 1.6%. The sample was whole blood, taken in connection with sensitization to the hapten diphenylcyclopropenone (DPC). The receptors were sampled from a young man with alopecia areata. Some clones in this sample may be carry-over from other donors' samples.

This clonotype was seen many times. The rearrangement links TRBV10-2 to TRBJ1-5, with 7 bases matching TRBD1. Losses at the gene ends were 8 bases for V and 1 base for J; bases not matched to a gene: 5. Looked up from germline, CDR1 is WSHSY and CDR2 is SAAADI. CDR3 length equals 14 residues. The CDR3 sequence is CASAQGTSNQPQHF. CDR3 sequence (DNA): TGCGCCAGCGCACAGGGGACGAGCAATCAGCCCCAGCATTTT.

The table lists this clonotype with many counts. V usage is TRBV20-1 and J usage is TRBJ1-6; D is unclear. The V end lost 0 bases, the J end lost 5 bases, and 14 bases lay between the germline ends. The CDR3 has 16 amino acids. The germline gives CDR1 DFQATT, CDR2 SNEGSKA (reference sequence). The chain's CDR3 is CSARDFIRANNSPLHF. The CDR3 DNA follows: TGCAGTGCTAGAGATTTTATTCGAGCGAATAATTCACCCCTCCACTTT.

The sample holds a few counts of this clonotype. The CDR3 sequence: CASSQDSTSGGVYNEQFF. In nucleotides, the CDR3 is TGCGCCAGCAGCCAAGATAGTACTAGCGGGGGGGTATACAATGAGCAGTTCTTC. The chain is built from TRBV4-3 and TRBJ2-1, with 13 bases that match TRBD2. Germline loops: CDR1 LGHNA, CDR2 YSLEER. V was pared by 0 bases and J by 4 bases, with 6 bases of the junction left unmatched. CDR3 length equals 18 residues.

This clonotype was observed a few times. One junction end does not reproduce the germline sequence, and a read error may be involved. In DNA, the CDR3 is TGTGCCAGCAGCCCGGACTGGCAGAACATTGAAGCTTTCTTT. Protein: CASSPDWQNIEAFF. The rearrangement uses TRBV7-9 and TRBJ1-1; the D is unclear. Germline V gives CDR1 SEHNR, CDR2 FQNEAQ (reference sequence). This CDR3 spans 14 amino acids.

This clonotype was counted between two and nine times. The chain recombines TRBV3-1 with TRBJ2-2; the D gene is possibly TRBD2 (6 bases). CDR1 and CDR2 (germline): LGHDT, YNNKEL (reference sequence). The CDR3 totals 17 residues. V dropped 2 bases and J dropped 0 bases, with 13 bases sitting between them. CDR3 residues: CASSQSGRAANTGELFF. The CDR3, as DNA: TGTGCCAGCAGCCAAAGCGGGCGGGCAGCGAACACCGGGGAGCTGTTTTTT.

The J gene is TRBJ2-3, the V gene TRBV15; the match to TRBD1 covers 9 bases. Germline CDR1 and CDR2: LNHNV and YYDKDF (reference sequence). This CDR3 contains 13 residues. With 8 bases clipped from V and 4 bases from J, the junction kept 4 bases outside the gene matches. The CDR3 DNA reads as TGTGCCACCCTACGGACAGGGGCAGATACGCAGTATTTT. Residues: CATLRTGADTQYF.

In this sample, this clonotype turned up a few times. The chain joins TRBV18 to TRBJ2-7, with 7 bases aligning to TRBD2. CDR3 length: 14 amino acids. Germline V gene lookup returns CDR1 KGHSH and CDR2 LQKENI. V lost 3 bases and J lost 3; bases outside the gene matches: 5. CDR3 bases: TGTGCCAGCTCACCCAGCGGCGGGGGCTACGAGCAGTACGTC. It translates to CASSPSGGGYEQYV.

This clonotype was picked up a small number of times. CDR3 in amino acids: CASSPPLSYEQYF. For the CDR3, the DNA is TGTGCCAGCTCACCCCCCTTGTCCTACGAGCAGTACTTC. V usage is TRBV18 and J usage is TRBJ2-7; D call uncertain. Germline-derived CDR1 and CDR2 are KGHSH and LQKENI. The CDR3 runs 13 residues. Trimming took 3 bases from V and 1 from J, leaving 7 bases between them.

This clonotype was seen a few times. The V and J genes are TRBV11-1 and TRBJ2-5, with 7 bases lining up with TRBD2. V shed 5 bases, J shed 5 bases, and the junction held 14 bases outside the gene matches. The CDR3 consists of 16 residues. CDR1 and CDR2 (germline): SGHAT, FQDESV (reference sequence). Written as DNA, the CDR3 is TGTGCCAGCAGCCCCAGGAGCGGGGAATCTCGGGAGACCCAGTACTTC. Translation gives CASSPRSGESRETQYF.

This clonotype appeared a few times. CDR3 region: CASRKRQQETQYF. DNA of the CDR3: TGTGCCAGCAGGAAAAGACAGCAAGAGACCCAGTACTTC. V and J are TRBV2 and TRBJ2-5, with D possibly being TRBD1 (5 bases). The germline V gene encodes CDR1 SNHLY and CDR2 FYNNEI. The V gene lost 6 bases and the J gene lost 2 bases, with 10 bases spanning the gap. The CDR3 runs 13 residues.

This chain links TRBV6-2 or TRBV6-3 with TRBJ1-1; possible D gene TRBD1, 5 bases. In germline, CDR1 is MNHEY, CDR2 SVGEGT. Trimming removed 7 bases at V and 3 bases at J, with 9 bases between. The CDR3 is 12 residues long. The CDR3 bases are TGTGCCAGCAAAGACAGAGACACTGAAGCTTTCTTT. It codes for CASKDRDTEAFF.

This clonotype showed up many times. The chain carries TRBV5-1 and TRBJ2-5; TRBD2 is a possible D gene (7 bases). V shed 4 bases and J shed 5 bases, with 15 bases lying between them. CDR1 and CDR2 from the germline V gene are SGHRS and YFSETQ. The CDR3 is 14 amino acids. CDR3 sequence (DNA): TGCGCCAGCAGCGCCTCGGGGGGCCCCGAGACCCAGTACTTC. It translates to CASSASGGPETQYF.

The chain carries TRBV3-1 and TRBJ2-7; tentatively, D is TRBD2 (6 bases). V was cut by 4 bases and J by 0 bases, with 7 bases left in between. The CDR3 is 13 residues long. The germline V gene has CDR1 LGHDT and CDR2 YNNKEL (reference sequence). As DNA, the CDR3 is TGTGCCAGCAGCCTGGACTACTCCTACGAGCAGTACTTC. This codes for CASSLDYSYEQYF.

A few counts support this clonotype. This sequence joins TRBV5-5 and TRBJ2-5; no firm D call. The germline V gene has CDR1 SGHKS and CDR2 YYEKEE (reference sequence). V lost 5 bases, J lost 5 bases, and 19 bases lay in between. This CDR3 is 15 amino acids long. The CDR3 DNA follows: TGTGCCAGCAGTTCAGTCTTGGGGTACCGGGAGACCCAGTACTTC. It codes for CASSSVLGYRETQYF.

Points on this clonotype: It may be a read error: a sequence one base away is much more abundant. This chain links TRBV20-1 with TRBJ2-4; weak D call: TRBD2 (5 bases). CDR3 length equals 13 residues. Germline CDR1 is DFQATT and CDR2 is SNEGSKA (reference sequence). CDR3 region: CGARGLDKNIQYF. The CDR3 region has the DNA TGCGGTGCTAGAGGGTTGGACAAAAACATTCAGTACTTC.

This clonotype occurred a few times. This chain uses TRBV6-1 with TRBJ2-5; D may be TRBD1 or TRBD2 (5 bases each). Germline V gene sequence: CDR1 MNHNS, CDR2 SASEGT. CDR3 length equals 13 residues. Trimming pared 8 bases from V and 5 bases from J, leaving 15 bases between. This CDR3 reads CASARARVETQYF. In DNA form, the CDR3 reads TGTGCCAGCGCGCGGGCCAGGGTGGAGACCCAGTACTTC.

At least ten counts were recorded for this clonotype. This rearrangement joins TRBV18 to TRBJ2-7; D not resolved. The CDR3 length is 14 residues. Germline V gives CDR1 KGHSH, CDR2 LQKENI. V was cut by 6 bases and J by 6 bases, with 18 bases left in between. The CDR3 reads CASSSYHEFSEQYF. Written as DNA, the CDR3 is TGTGCCAGCTCGTCCTACCACGAGTTCTCCGAGCAGTACTTC.

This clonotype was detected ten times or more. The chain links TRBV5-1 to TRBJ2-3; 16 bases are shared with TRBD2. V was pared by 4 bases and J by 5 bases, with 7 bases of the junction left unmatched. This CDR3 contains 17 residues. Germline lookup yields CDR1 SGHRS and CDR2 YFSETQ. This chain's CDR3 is CASSPGTSGGAGDTQYF. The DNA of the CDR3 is TGCGCCAGCAGCCCAGGGACTAGCGGGGGGGCCGGAGATACGCAGTATTTT.

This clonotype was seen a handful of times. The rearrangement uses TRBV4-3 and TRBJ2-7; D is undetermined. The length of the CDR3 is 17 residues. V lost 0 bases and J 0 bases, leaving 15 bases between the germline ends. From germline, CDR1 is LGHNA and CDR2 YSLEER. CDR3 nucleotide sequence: TGCGCCAGCAGCCAAGATCCCACAGCAATTTTCTCCTACGAGCAGTACTTC. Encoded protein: CASSQDPTAIFSYEQYF.

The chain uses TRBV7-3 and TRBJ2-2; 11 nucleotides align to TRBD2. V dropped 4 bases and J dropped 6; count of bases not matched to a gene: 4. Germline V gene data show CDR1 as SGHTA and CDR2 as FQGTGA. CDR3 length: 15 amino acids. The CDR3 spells CASSSLGLAAGELFF. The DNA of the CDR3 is TGTGCCAGCAGCTCCTTGGGACTAGCGGCCGGGGAGCTGTTTTTT.

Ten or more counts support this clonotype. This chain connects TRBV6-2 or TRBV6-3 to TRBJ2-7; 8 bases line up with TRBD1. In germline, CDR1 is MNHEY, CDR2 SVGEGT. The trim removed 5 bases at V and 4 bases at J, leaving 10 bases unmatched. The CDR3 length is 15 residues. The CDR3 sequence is CASSGLGQGVYEQYV. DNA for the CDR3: TGTGCCAGCAGTGGTCTCGGACAGGGTGTGTACGAGCAGTACGTC.

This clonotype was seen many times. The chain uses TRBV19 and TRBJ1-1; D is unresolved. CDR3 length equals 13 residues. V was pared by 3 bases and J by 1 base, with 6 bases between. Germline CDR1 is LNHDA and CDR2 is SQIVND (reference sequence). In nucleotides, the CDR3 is TGTGCCAGTAGTATTATCCCGAACACTGAAGCTTTCTTT. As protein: CASSIIPNTEAFF.

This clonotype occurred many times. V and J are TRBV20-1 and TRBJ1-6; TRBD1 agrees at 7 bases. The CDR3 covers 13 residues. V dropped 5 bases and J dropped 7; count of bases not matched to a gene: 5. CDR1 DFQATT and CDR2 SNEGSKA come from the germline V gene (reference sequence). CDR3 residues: CSASRDRNSPLHF. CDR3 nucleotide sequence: TGCAGTGCTTCCCGGGACAGAAATTCACCCCTCCACTTT.

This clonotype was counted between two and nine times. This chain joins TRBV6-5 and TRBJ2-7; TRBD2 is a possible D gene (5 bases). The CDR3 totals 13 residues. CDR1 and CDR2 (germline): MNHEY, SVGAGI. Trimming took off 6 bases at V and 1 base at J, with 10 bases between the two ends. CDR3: CASRHRGSYEQYF. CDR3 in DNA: TGTGCCAGCAGACACCGGGGTTCCTACGAGCAGTACTTC.

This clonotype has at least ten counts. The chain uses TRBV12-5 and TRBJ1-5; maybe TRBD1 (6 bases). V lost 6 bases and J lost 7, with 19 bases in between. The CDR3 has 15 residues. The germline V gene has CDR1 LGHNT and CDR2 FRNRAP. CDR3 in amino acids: CASGSPGDKGQPQHF. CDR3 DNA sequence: TGTGCTAGTGGCTCACCAGGGGACAAGGGACAGCCCCAGCATTTT.

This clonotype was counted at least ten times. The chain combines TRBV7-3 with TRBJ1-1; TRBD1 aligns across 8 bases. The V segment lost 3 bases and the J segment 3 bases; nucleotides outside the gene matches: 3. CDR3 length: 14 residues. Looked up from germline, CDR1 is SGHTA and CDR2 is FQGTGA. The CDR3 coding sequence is TGTGCCAGCAGCTTCGGACAGGGTGACACTGAAGCTTTCTTT. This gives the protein CASSFGQGDTEAFF.

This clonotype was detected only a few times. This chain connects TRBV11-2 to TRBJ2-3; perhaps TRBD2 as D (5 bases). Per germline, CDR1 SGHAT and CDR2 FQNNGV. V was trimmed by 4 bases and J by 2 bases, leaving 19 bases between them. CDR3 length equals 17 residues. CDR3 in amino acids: CASSSKPRGRLTDTQYF. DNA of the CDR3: TGTGCCAGCAGCTCCAAACCTCGAGGGAGACTCACAGATACGCAGTATTTT.

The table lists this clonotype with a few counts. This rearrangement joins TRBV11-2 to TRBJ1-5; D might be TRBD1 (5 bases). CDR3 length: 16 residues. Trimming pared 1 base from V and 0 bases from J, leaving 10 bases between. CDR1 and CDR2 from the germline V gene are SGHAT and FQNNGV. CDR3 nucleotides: TGTGCCAGCAGCTTAGGACAGACAATTAGCAATCAGCCCCAGCATTTT. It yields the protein CASSLGQTISNQPQHF.